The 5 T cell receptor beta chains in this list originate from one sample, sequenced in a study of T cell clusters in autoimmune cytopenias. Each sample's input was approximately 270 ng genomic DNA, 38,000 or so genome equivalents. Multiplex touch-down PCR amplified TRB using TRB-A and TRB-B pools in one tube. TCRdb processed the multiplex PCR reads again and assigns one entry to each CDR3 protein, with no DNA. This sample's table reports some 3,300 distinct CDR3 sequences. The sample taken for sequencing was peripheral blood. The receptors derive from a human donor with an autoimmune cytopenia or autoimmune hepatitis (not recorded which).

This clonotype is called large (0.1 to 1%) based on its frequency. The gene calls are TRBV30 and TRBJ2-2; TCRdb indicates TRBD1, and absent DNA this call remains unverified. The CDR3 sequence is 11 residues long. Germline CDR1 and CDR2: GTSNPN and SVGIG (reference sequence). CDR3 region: CASRDAGELFF. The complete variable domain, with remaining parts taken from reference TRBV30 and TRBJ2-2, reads SQTIHQWPATLVQPVGSPLSLECTVEGTSNPNLYWYRQAAGRGLQLLFYSVGIGQISSEVPQNLSASRPQDRQFILSSKKLLLSDSGFYLCASRDAGELFFGEGSRLTVL.

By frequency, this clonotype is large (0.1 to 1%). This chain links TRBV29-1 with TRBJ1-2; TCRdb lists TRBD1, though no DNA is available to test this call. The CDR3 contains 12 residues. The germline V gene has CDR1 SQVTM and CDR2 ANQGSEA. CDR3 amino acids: CSALTGANGYTF. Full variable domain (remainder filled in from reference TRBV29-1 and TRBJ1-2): SAVISQKPSRDICQRGTSLTIQCQVDSQVTMMFWYRQQPGQSLTLIATANQGSEATYESGFVIDKFPISRPNLTFSTLTVSNMSPEDSSIYLCSALTGANGYTFGSGTRLTVV.

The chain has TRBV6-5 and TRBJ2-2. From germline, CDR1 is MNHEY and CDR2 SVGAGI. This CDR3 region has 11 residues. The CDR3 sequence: CASRQTGELFF.

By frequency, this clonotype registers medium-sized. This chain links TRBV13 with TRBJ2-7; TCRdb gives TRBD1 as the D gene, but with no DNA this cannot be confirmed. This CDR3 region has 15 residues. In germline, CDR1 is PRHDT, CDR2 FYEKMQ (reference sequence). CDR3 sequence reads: CASSQDGGRSYEQYF.

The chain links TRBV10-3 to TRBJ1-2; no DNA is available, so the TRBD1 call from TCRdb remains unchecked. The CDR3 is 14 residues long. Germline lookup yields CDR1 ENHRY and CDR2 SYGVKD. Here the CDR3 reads CASRSRDLINGYTF.